Listed here are 10 T cell receptor beta chains from one sample, sequenced in a study of post-analysis software for immune sequencing data. Study-level findings and limits: Among 5 or 6 TRBV segments more frequent in patients than controls were TRBV5-6, TRBV5-1 and TRBV20-1.

Unique molecular identifiers tagged the TCR beta cDNA libraries. MiXCR was run by TCRdb on the PCR reads, yielding one entry per CDR3 protein. The table shows roughly 600,000 distinct CDR3 sequences, with roughly 45% occurring only once. Antigens of these TCRs are unknown. Sequenced sample: blood. The receptors originated from a girl aged 5 to 17 with multiple sclerosis.

This clonotype was seen a handful of times. The chain recombines TRBV5-5 with TRBJ2-7, with 9 nucleotides matching TRBD2. The V gene's germline CDR1 is SGHKS and CDR2 YYEKEE (reference sequence). This CDR3 is built from 14 residues. V shed 2 bases and J 10 bases; nucleotides not matched to a gene: 10. The CDR3 DNA is TGTGCCAGCAGCTTCTTAGCGGGAGAGGGGTCCCAGTACTTC. The encoded protein is CASSFLAGEGSQYF.

In its sample, this clonotype was seen a few times. The CDR3 DNA sequence: TGTGCCATCAGTGACGGGACAGGGGGCGAGGAGCAGTACTTC. Protein sequence: CAISDGTGGEEQYF. This sequence joins TRBV10-3 and TRBJ2-4; 12 bases are shared with TRBD1. This CDR3 is built from 14 residues. After removal of 3 bases from V and 13 bases from J, the junction contained 7 bases not matched to a gene. The germline CDR1 and CDR2 sequences are ENHRY and SYGVKD.

A few counts support this clonotype. This chain connects TRBV29-1 to TRBJ2-4, with TRBD1 as a possible D gene (6 bases). V lost 4 bases and J lost 0, with 13 bases in between. CDR3 length: 15 residues. CDR1 and CDR2 from the germline V gene are SQVTM and ANQGSEA. This CDR3 is CSVATGAGAKNIQYF. CDR3 sequence (DNA): TGCAGCGTTGCGACAGGCGCCGGAGCCAAAAACATTCAGTACTTC.

Worth noting for this clonotype: A much bigger clone sits one base away, suggesting this may be a read error. The gene calls are TRBV2 and TRBJ2-4; TRBD1 or TRBD2 may be the D gene (5 bases each). Trimming took 6 bases from V and 13 from J, leaving 19 bases between them. This CDR3 is built from 13 residues. The germline gives CDR1 SNHLY, CDR2 FYNNEI. The CDR3: CASSPTGRGQQYF. Written as DNA, the CDR3 is TGTGCCAGCAGCCCAACAGGACGGGGCCAGCAGTACTTC.

The chain links TRBV28 to TRBJ2-5; D is undetermined. The CDR3 runs 15 residues. Germline V gives CDR1 MDHEN, CDR2 SYDVKM. The germline V and J ends were trimmed by 3 bases and 0 bases, with 11 bases remaining between them. The CDR3 protein is CASSFLDTNQETQYF. CDR3 DNA: TGTGCCAGCAGTTTCCTCGACACGAACCAAGAGACCCAGTACTTC.

This clonotype was seen once. CDR3 loop: CASSAPGTSGMDTQYF. Here the CDR3 DNA reads TGCGCCAGCAGCGCACCCGGGACTAGCGGGATGGATACGCAGTATTTT. V and J are TRBV5-1 and TRBJ2-3; 13 nucleotides align to TRBD2. Germline loops: CDR1 SGHRS, CDR2 YFSETQ. V lost 4 bases to trimming and J lost 6 bases; unmatched junction nucleotides: 8. The CDR3 sequence is 16 residues long. The full variable domain, its missing parts supplied by reference TRBV5-1 and TRBJ2-3, is KAGVTQTPRYLIKTRGQQVTLSCSPISGHRSVSWYQQTPGQGLQFLFEYFSETQRNKGNFPGRFSGRQFSNSRSEMNVSTLELGDSALYLCASSAPGTSGMDTQYFGPGTRLTVL.

The rearrangement links TRBV6-5 to TRBJ2-7, with D maybe TRBD1 (6 bases). The assigned J gene may be wrong: the sequence end matches TRBJ2-5 better. Germline values: CDR1 MNHEY, CDR2 SVGAGI. The CDR3 runs 14 residues. The CDR3: CASSYSYRVETQYF. CDR3 coding DNA: TGTGCCAGCAGTTACTCGTACAGGGTAGAGACCCAGTACTTC.

The V call is TRBV30, the J call TRBJ2-7, with D maybe TRBD2 (6 bases). V was pared by 5 bases and J by 4 bases, with 15 bases between. Germline CDR1 is GTSNPN and CDR2 is SVGIG (reference sequence). The CDR3 sequence is 13 residues long. The CDR3 bases are TGTGCCTGGGACAAGGGTGGGAGGTACGAGCAGTACTTC. It translates to CAWDKGGRYEQYF.

A few counts support this clonotype. This chain connects TRBV5-1 to TRBJ2-6; D is unresolved. V was clipped by 0 bases and J by 0 bases, with 7 bases between them. Germline assignment: CDR1 SGHRS and CDR2 YFSETQ. The CDR3 has 16 residues. As DNA, the CDR3 is TGCGCCAGCAGCTTGGAACAATTCTCTGGGGCCAACGTCCTGACTTTC. It is translated as CASSLEQFSGANVLTF.

This clonotype was seen many times. The genes are TRBV5-1 and TRBJ2-5; perhaps TRBD2 as D (6 bases). Trimming left V 1 base short and J 2 bases short, with 12 bases between. The CDR3 totals 15 residues. Germline assignment: CDR1 SGHRS and CDR2 YFSETQ. This chain's CDR3 is CASSLTTRSQETQYF. The CDR3 nucleotides are TGCGCCAGCAGCTTGACGACTAGGTCGCAAGAGACCCAGTACTTC.